This T cell receptor (beta chain) derives from a study of cytomegalovirus exposure and HLA in healthy donors (dated by TCRdb to the late 2010s). Study-level background: According to an earlier analysis of a few hundred of the donors, roughly 180 million T cells yielded 90 million to 130 million unique TCR beta sequences and around 300 Gb of sequence data. About 310 gigabases of sequencing data and 78 million or so unique TCR sequences were included in an early release covering about 700 HLA-typed donors. Among the 398 genotyped donors, around 81% belonged to the genetic ancestry cluster associated with self-reported Caucasian donors. The study aimed to test whether cataloging public T cell receptors could reveal signatures of past pathogen exposure. Using immunosequencing, the study profiled T cell repertoires from about 610 subjects and related those repertoires to cytomegalovirus serostatus. In addition to the first cohort of around 670 subjects, a separate validation cohort of about 120 different subjects was used. High-throughput TCR immunosequencing, statistical association of individual TCRs with disease status, and machine learning were combined to predict cytomegalovirus infection status. A later analysis re-examined previously published TCR beta repertoires from over 500 donors and added high-resolution HLA genotyping to investigate patterns of TCR occurrence. Rather than drawing on any new phenotypic data, the later analysis identified candidate immune exposures from TCR beta sequences and the way those sequences occurred across donors. An earlier analysis of a few hundred of the donors applied high-throughput TCR beta sequencing to assess whether each TCR beta V gene segment acted as functional or pseudogenic. Donor age, sex, ethnicity and CMV serostatus were compiled together with the repertoire data. A later genetic analysis took genome-wide SNP genotypes for about 65% of the roughly 670 donors and used that subset as a discovery cohort. All discovery cohort repertoires had been generated using a single sequencing platform. HLA typing covered class I and class II loci at four-digit resolution. The number of donors typed differed by locus, with roughly 629-640 for A, B, C, DRB1 and DQB1, over 500 for DQA1, nearly 610 for DPA1, and some 440 for DPB1. About 5 DR-DQ haplotypes were handled as single units for association and clustering, since linkage in the cohort was strong. Among about 360 genotyped donors of the cohort, an average of around 240,000 unique TCR beta nucleotide sequences were sequenced per donor, about a sixth of them non-productive.

In total, 500 to 700 healthy bone marrow donors made up the cohort. At the time of sampling, all cohort members were nominally healthy, though unrecorded immune exposures were likely present. The donor was CMV seronegative and was included in the group of about 350 seronegative cohort members. Every donor gave a peripheral blood sample, and the peripheral blood mononuclear cells from that sample were used for TCR beta sequencing. The Qiagen DNeasy Blood Extraction Kit was used to extract genomic DNA from the blood cell samples. The CDR3 has 17 amino acids, counting the end cysteine and phenylalanine. Just the 51-base CDR3 DNA is kept, in frame starting at base 1. CDR1 is given as KGHSH and CDR2 as LQKENI, both from the germline V gene. Germline trimming amounts to 3 bases on V and 4 bases on J, with 14 as the count of junction bases outside the gene matches. Study-wide findings and limitations: According to a later analysis, parvovirus B19, influenza, CMV and Epstein-Barr virus appeared linked to several top co-occurrence clusters. A few of the identified cytomegalovirus-associated TCR beta chains were confirmed in vitro to be specific for cytomegalovirus antigens. Strong co-occurrence of HLA alleles, especially DR and DQ, made assigning TCR associations to individual alleles difficult. In a later genetic analysis, a missense DCLRE1C variant was associated with V-gene and J-gene trimming of TCR beta chains, and the association was replicated in an independent cohort. A later analysis found that most CMV-associated TCR beta chains appeared HLA-restricted, with HLA associations seemingly driven largely by CMV exposure. Because the 87-base-pair reads could not distinguish some IMGT-functional V segments, including TRBV6-2 and TRBV6-3, those segments were excluded. In a later analysis, the rate of TCR association differed among HLA loci, with DRB1 alleles having the most associated TCRs and HLA-C alleles having the fewest. The study listed 150 to 200 TCR beta chains as associated with cytomegalovirus. Correlated functional status among segregating V segments might be attributable to linkage disequilibrium, but an unknown experimental factor could not be ruled out. HLA typing was unavailable for some donors at each locus, so association tests used only the typed subset. Because counts were too low, some 17 rarely observed V segments, including chromosome 9 orphons, were excluded from the earlier analysis of 500 to 700 of the donors. The presence/absence analyses assumed that sequencing depth was roughly uniform across donors, and that assumption may not be true. A later analysis associated about 17,000 TCR beta sequences with specific HLA alleles at a false discovery rate of 0.05. In an earlier analysis of 587 of the donors, most TCR beta V segments appeared in productive rearrangements about 87% or about 30% of the time, broadly matching IMGT annotations. In both the original and validation cohorts, the classifier was reported to diagnose cytomegalovirus status with high specificity and sensitivity. A further reported finding was that TCR beta sequences accurately predicted the HLA-A and HLA-B alleles for most subjects in the first cohort. Compared with equally common non-associated chains, HLA-associated TCR beta chains in a later analysis were more clonally expanded and had lower generation probabilities. A cluster of highly shared sequence variants was judged likely to be a technical artifact of the sequencing pipeline. In a later genetic analysis, fewer N-insertions in productive TCRs were reported among donors in an Asian-associated ancestry cluster than the roughly 700-donor mean. In this cohort, only TCR beta chains were sequenced, and detectable features were limited by the absence of alpha or paired-chain data. Most TCR sequences were seen in very few donors, while some public TCRs were found in many individuals. The authors suggested that the approach could potentially be extended to other disease states and immunological phenotypes. For the cohort, immune exposure information was limited to CMV serostatus.

A note on this clone: Its antigen is still unknown. Within one base of it there is no much larger clone, and no base qualities were kept.

Library preparation was by the immunoSEQ multiplex PCR assay. For the multiplex PCR, a mixture combining 60 forward primers for TCR Vbeta segments and 13 reverse primers for TCR Jbeta segments was used. The CDR3 region of rearranged TCR beta genes was amplified from genomic DNA with a multiplex PCR assay. The Illumina HiSeq System was used to sequence the amplified TCR beta libraries as 87-base-pair reads. The authors' analysis ran thus. Across the 700 or so repertoires, a later analysis counted some 81 million unique TCR beta chains, about 10 million of which were shared by at least two donors. Raw reads were error-corrected and collapsed into unique sequences by a nearest-neighbor algorithm in which closely related sequences were merged to remove PCR and sequencing errors. CDR3 sequences were aligned to IMGT reference sequences to assign V, D and J gene segments. Each retained sequence needed at least a six-nucleotide match to both a V gene segment and a J gene segment. A rearrangement counted as productive if the CDR3 had no stop codons and remained in frame with V and J, and every other rearrangement counted as non-productive. Following IMGT convention, CDR3 was defined as the stretch from the second conserved V-encoded cysteine to the conserved J-encoded phenylalanine. The earlier analysis of approximately 500 of the donors excluded sequences that lacked an unambiguous match to a single V gene segment. An earlier analysis of several hundred of the donors classified V segments as functional when productive rearrangements were above 56.7% and as segregating when the standard deviation between donors was above 5%. A statistical classification framework was built to diagnose cytomegalovirus status from the catalog of TCR beta chain sequences. In a later analysis, TCR nucleotide sequences were compared against IMGT/GENE-DB human TR gene sequences so that V and J genes could be assigned. Using the TCRdist pipeline, a later analysis assigned CDR3 sequences along with most-parsimonious VDJ recombination scenarios. In a later analysis, every TCR beta chain was defined by the combination of its CDR3 amino acid sequence and its V-gene family, and reads without a unique V-gene family were dropped. To address suspected cross-contamination and a sequencing artifact, a later analysis removed around 590 highly shared, low-generation-probability nucleotide sequences. A later analysis calculated a clonal expansion index for each public chain from normalized within-repertoire ranks of inferred template counts. In a later analysis, generation probabilities were computed with a VDJ recombination model fitted to out-of-frame rearrangements, and the resulting probabilities were checked against IGoR. In a later analysis, hypergeometric tests were used to score TCR-TCR, TCR-HLA and TCR-CMV co-occurrence, with a repertoire-size bias correction applied to TCR pairs. To estimate false discovery rates, a later analysis permuted the HLA or CMV assignments 20 times. In a later analysis, co-occurring TCRs were grouped using DBSCAN, and TCRdist sequence similarity was added for clustering within HLA-allele-positive subsets. Repertoires with fewer than 30,000 or more than 120,000 public chains were left out of co-occurrence clustering, as were about 5 repertoires with anomalous nucleotide sharing. What TCRdb holds here is the immuneACCESS table cut down to in-frame rearrangements. Part of the clones is not present; checked against another copy, under half of the missing clones reflect an unresolved V gene, and the others are unexplained. V, J and clone size derive from that table, while D and trimming were established from the DNA sequence. This sample is represented by some 190,000 clones; approximately 90% of them were singletons. Around 0.99% of the sample belongs to the ten largest clones.

What was sequenced was PBMCs. In this chain, TRBV18 is recombined with TRBJ1-1, with 7 bases in between that match TRBD1. The TCR comes from a boy aged 2 to 9 in good health and CMV-seronegative. The DNA sequence follows: TGTGCCAGCTCACCGTTGGGGGCAGGGGGAATGAGCACTGAAGCTTTCTTT. Translated, it reads CASSPLGAGGMSTEAFF. With the portions outside the CDR3 filled from the reference TRBV18 and TRBJ1-1 genes, the complete variable region becomes NAGVMQNPRHLVRRRGQEARLRCSPMKGHSHVYWYRQLPEEGLKFMVYLQKENIIDESGMPKERFSAEFPKEGPSILRIQQVVRGDSAAYFCASSPLGAGGMSTEAFFGQGTRLTVV.